The 32 T cell receptor beta chains in this list originate from one sample, sequenced in a study of T cells expressing NK-cell markers. TCRdb derives one entry per CDR3 protein from the 5' RACE reads, leaving out DNA. This sample carries a few hundred thousand distinct CDR3 sequences, with roughly 5.2% going to the ten biggest clones. Material: blood T cells: a sorted CD56 or NKG2C T cell subset, CD4+ or CD8+ T cells, or bulk PBMC T cells (not recorded which). Every receptor here comes from a man aged 18-70 years in good health.

This chain's CDR3 is CAWSVGLAGETQYF. V is TRBV30 and J is TRBJ2-5; TCRdb calls TRBD2, which cannot be checked without DNA. The germline CDR1 and CDR2 sequences are GTSNPN and SVGIG (reference sequence). This CDR3 is built from 14 residues.

The chain joins TRBV3-1 to TRBJ1-1; no DNA is available, so the TRBD1 call from TCRdb remains unchecked. There are 14 residues in the CDR3. The germline CDR1 and CDR2 sequences are LGHDT and YNNKEL (reference sequence). CDR3 in amino acids: CASSRRGPSTEAFF.

The chain employs TRBV14 and TRBJ2-3; the TCRdb call, TRBD1, lacks DNA for checking. This CDR3 spans 14 amino acids. Looked up from germline, CDR1 is SGHDN and CDR2 is FVKESK. The CDR3 region is CASSPSGGAYTQYF.

The rearrangement uses TRBV15 and TRBJ2-5; TCRdb gives TRBD1 as the D gene, but with no DNA this cannot be confirmed. Germline V gene lookup returns CDR1 LNHNV and CDR2 YYDKDF (reference sequence). The CDR3 length is 15 residues. The CDR3 sequence is CATSRDSGAQETQYF.

This chain connects TRBV2 to TRBJ1-5. The CDR3 totals 15 residues. Germline loops: CDR1 SNHLY, CDR2 FYNNEI. CDR3 protein: CASRYRDLWNQPQHF.

V gene TRBV19 combines with J gene TRBJ2-1; as DNA is missing, the TRBD1 call by TCRdb cannot be tested. Germline lookup yields CDR1 LNHDA and CDR2 SQIVND (reference sequence). CDR3 length equals 15 residues. The CDR3 region is CASSKQVIRANEQFF.

The V gene is TRBV7-9, the J gene TRBJ2-1. The length of the CDR3 is 15 residues. Per germline, CDR1 SEHNR and CDR2 FQNEAQ (reference sequence). CDR3 region: CATTYHVTDYNEQFF.

This chain connects TRBV25-1 to TRBJ2-5. The CDR3 is 14 residues long. Germline V gene data show CDR1 as MGHDK and CDR2 as SYGVNS. The CDR3 loop reads CASRGNRVQETQYF. The entire variable domain, with the rest obtained from reference TRBV25-1 and TRBJ2-5, is as follows: EADIYQTPRYLVIGTGKKITLECSQTMGHDKMYWYQQDPGMELHLIHYSYGVNSTEKGDLSSESTVSRIRTEHFPLTLESARPSHTSQYLCASRGNRVQETQYFGPGTRLLVL.

V gene TRBV9 combines with J gene TRBJ2-3; checking the TCRdb D call of TRBD2 is not possible without DNA. Germline V gene data show CDR1 as SGDLS and CDR2 as YYNGEE. This CDR3 has 15 amino acids. This CDR3 is CASSGGAGDTDTQYF.

The genes are TRBV7-8 and TRBJ2-5. Per the germline V gene, CDR1 is SGHVS and CDR2 is FQNEAQ. The CDR3 runs 16 residues. CDR3: CASSLGHAQLGETQYF.

This rearrangement joins TRBV7-2 to TRBJ2-5; the D gene TCRdb calls, TRBD1, cannot be checked with no DNA. CDR1 is SGHTA, CDR2 FQGNSA, per germline. This CDR3 has 17 residues. The CDR3 is CASSLKGAGQKQETQYF. The full variable domain, its missing parts supplied by reference TRBV7-2 and TRBJ2-5, is GAGVSQSPSNKVTEKGKDVELRCDPISGHTALYWYRQSLGQGLEFLIYFQGNSAPDKSGLPSDRFSAERTGGSVSTLTIQRTQQEDSAVYLCASSLKGAGQKQETQYFGPGTRLLVL.

The chain uses TRBV11-1 and TRBJ2-2; TCRdb's D gene call, TRBD1, goes unchecked for lack of DNA. The CDR3 spans 18 residues. Germline V gives CDR1 SGHAT, CDR2 FQDESV (reference sequence). CDR3 protein: CASSLLYGRGENTGELFF.

The V gene is TRBV7-9, the J gene TRBJ2-7; the D call from TCRdb, TRBD1, cannot be confirmed without DNA. This CDR3 comprises 16 residues. Germline-derived CDR1 and CDR2 are SEHNR and FQNEAQ (reference sequence). The CDR3 region is CASSTRTQVALREQYF.

V usage is TRBV20-1 and J usage is TRBJ2-3; checking the TCRdb D call of TRBD2 is not possible without DNA. CDR1 and CDR2 (germline): DFQATT, SNEGSKA (reference sequence). This CDR3 spans 15 amino acids. The CDR3 protein is CSARVSGGSTDTQYF.

The chain uses TRBV3-1 and TRBJ1-4; checking the TCRdb D call of TRBD1 is not possible without DNA. The germline gives CDR1 LGHDT, CDR2 YNNKEL (reference sequence). CDR3 length: 15 residues. This CDR3 is CASSQGGHRYEKLFF.

The chain carries TRBV28 and TRBJ1-5. CDR1 is MDHEN, CDR2 SYDVKM, per germline. The CDR3 spans 11 residues. The CDR3: CATSSNQPQHF.

This rearrangement joins TRBV7-2 to TRBJ2-5; TCRdb designates TRBD1, a call that cannot be tested without DNA. The V gene's germline CDR1 is SGHTA and CDR2 FQGNSA. The CDR3 contains 16 residues. The CDR3 is CASSLGGDSLRETQYF.

The rearrangement uses TRBV6-5 and TRBJ1-1. CDR3 length: 17 residues. CDR1 is MNHEY and CDR2 is SVGAGI in the germline V gene. The CDR3 here is CASSYPTSPKRNTEAFF.

The V and J genes are TRBV5-1 and TRBJ1-2; TCRdb outputs TRBD1, but without DNA this stays unchecked. Germline V lookup: CDR1 SGHRS, CDR2 YFSETQ. This CDR3 comprises 14 residues. The CDR3 loop is CASSLGDRSYGYTF.

This rearrangement joins TRBV20-1 to TRBJ1-5; TCRdb indicates TRBD1, and absent DNA this call remains unverified. Germline CDR1 and CDR2: DFQATT and SNEGSKA (reference sequence). The CDR3 has 13 residues. The CDR3 loop is CSARRGTAQPQHF.

CDR3: CASSTGLAGKQFF. The chain carries TRBV12-3 or TRBV12-4 and TRBJ2-1; TCRdb selects TRBD2, and the lack of DNA leaves this call unchecked. This CDR3 is 13 amino acids long.

The CDR3 sequence is CASSSGQETQYF. The chain employs TRBV7-9 and TRBJ2-5. There are 12 residues in the CDR3. The germline gives CDR1 SEHNR, CDR2 FQNEAQ (reference sequence).

The J gene is TRBJ1-6, the V gene TRBV28; no DNA is available, so the TRBD1 call from TCRdb remains unchecked. CDR3 size: 14 residues. The germline V gene has CDR1 MDHEN and CDR2 SYDVKM. The CDR3 region is CASNAVTQGGPLHF.

V is TRBV7-8 and J is TRBJ2-3; TCRdb designates TRBD2, a call that cannot be tested without DNA. The CDR3 totals 20 residues. CDR1 is SGHVS, CDR2 FQNEAQ, per germline. The CDR3 sequence: CASSLALWGGGDSSTDTQYF.

This chain joins TRBV5-5 and TRBJ2-7; TCRdb gives TRBD1 as the D gene, but with no DNA this cannot be confirmed. This CDR3 contains 14 residues. Germline CDR1 and CDR2: SGHKS and YYEKEE (reference sequence). The CDR3 is CASSPPGATYEQYF.

The chain links TRBV6-2 or TRBV6-3 to TRBJ2-5. The CDR3 contains 13 residues. Germline values: CDR1 MNHEY, CDR2 SVGEGT. The CDR3 region is CASSQTLQETQYF.

Here the CDR3 reads CATKGGGTGSSEQYF. The rearrangement joins TRBV12-3 or TRBV12-4 to TRBJ2-7; TCRdb outputs TRBD1, but without DNA this stays unchecked. This CDR3 region has 15 residues.

The chain recombines TRBV4-1 with TRBJ1-1. From germline, CDR1 is MGHRA and CDR2 YSYEKL. CDR3 length: 16 residues. The CDR3 protein is CASSQAYPRQRTEAFF.

This sequence joins TRBV20-1 and TRBJ2-5; with no DNA, the TCRdb D assignment of TRBD1 cannot be verified. Per the germline V gene, CDR1 is DFQATT and CDR2 is SNEGSKA (reference sequence). The CDR3 sequence is 15 residues long. CDR3 amino acids: CSARLLPTGVETQYF.

The chain uses TRBV18 and TRBJ2-1; the TCRdb D gene call, TRBD1, has no DNA to confirm it. Germline-derived CDR1 and CDR2 are KGHSH and LQKENI. CDR3 length equals 14 residues. The CDR3: CASRMGQNLNEQFF.

The genes are TRBV2 and TRBJ2-7; absent DNA, TCRdb's TRBD1 call cannot be checked. This CDR3 has 19 residues. Germline V gene lookup returns CDR1 SNHLY and CDR2 FYNNEI. The CDR3 sequence is CASSESGRWDRRGSYEQYF.

This CDR3 reads CASSLQEGSYNEQFF. This rearrangement joins TRBV5-1 to TRBJ2-1; TCRdb calls TRBD2, which cannot be checked without DNA. CDR3 length: 15 residues. Germline CDR1 SGHRS, CDR2 YFSETQ.